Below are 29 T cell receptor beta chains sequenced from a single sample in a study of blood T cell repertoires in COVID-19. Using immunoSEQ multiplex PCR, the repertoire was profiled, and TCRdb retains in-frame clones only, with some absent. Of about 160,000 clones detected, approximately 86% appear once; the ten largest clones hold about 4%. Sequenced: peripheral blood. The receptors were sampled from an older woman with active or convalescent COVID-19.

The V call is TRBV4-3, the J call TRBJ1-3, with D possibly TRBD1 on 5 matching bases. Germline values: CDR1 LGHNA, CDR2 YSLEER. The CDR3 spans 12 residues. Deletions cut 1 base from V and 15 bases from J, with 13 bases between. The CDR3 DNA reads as TGCGCCAGCAGCCAAGCCGACAGTACCCCATATTTT. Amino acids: CASSQADSTPYF.

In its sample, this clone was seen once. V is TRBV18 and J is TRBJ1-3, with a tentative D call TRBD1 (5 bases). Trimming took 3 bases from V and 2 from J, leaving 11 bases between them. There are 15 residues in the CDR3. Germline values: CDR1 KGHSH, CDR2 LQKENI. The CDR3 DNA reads TGTGCCAGCTCACCGACAGTTTCGACTGGAAACACCATATATTTT. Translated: CASSPTVSTGNTIYF. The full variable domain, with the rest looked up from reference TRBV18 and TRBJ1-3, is NAGVMQNPRHLVRRRGQEARLRCSPMKGHSHVYWYRQLPEEGLKFMVYLQKENIIDESGMPKERFSAEFPKEGPSILRIQQVVRGDSAAYFCASSPTVSTGNTIYFGEGSWLTVV.

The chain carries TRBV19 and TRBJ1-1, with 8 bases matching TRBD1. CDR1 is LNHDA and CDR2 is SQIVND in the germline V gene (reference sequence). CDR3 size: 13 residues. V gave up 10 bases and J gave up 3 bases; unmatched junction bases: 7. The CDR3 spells CATWTGPYTEAFF. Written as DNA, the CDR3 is TGTGCCACCTGGACAGGGCCATACACTGAAGCTTTCTTT.

The CDR3 DNA sequence: TGCGCCAGCAGAGAGGACAGGGCGGAGACCCAGTACTTC. Protein product: CASREDRAETQYF. The chain employs TRBV10-2 and TRBJ2-5; 8 nucleotides line up with TRBD1. The CDR3 is 13 residues long. J gave up 5 bases and V 6 bases, and 5 bases lay outside the gene matches. Germline-derived CDR1 and CDR2 are WSHSY and SAAADI.

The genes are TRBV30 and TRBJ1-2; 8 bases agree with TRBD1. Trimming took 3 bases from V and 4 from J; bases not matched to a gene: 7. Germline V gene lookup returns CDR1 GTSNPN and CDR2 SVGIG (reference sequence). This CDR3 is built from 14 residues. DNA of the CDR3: TGTGCCTGGAGCATCCGACAGGGGAGCTATGGCTACACCTTC. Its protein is CAWSIRQGSYGYTF.

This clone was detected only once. For the CDR3, the DNA is TGTGCCAGCAGCCAGGGGGGAGGCACTGAAGCTTTCTTT. Protein product: CASSQGGGTEAFF. This sequence joins TRBV5-6 and TRBJ1-1; 7 bases are shared with TRBD1. Germline values: CDR1 SGHDT, CDR2 YYEEEE. With V trimmed by 4 bases and J by 4 bases, 4 bases remained unmatched. This CDR3 region has 13 residues.

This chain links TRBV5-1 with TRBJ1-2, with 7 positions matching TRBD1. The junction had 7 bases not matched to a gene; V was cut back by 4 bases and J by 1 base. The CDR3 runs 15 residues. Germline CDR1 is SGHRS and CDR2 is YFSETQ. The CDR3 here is CASSTDRPDNYGYTF. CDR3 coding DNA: TGCGCCAGCAGCACGGACAGGCCCGATAACTATGGCTACACCTTC.

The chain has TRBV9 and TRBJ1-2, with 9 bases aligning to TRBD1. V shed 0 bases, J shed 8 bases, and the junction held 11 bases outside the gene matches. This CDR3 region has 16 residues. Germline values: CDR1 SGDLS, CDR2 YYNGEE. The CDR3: CASSVEHPQGAEGYTF. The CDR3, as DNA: TGTGCCAGCAGCGTAGAGCACCCACAGGGGGCGGAAGGCTACACCTTC. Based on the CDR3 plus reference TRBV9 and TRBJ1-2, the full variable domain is DSGVTQTPKHLITATGQRVTLRCSPRSGDLSVYWYQQSLDQGLQFLIQYYNGEERAKGNILERFSAQQFPDLHSELNLSSLELGDSALYFCASSVEHPQGAEGYTFGSGTRLTVV.

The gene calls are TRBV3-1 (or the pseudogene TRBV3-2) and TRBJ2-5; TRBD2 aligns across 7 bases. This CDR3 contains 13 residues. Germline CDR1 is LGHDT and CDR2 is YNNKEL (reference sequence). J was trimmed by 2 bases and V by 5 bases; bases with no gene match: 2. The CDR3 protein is CASSEGLQETQYF. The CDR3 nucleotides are TGTGCCAGCAGCGAGGGACTACAAGAGACCCAGTACTTC.

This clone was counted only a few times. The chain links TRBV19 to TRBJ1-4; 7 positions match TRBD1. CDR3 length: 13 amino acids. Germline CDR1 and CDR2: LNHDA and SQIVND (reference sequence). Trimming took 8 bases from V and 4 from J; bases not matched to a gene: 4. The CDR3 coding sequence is TGTGCCAGTGGGAGACAGGGTAATGAAAAACTGTTTTTT. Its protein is CASGRQGNEKLFF.

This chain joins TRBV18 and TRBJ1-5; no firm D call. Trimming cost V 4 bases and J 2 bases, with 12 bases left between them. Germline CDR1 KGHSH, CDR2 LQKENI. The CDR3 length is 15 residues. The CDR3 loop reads CASSLESGGNQPQHF. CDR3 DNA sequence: TGTGCCAGCTCACTAGAATCAGGCGGCAATCAGCCCCAGCATTTT.

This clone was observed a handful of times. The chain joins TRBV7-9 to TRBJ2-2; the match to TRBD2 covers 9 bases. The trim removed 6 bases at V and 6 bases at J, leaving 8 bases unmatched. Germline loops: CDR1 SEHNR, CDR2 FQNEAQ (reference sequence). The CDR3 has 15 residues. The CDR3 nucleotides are TGTGCCAGCAGTGCCCTACGCGGGGGGGCCGGGGAGCTGTTTTTT. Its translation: CASSALRGGAGELFF. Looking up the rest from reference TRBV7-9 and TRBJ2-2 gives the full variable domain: DTGVSQNPRHKITKRGQNVTFRCDPISEHNRLYWYRQTLGQGPEFLTYFQNEAQLEKSRLLSDRFSAERPKGSFSTLEIQRTEQGDSAMYLCASSALRGGAGELFFGEGSRLTVL.

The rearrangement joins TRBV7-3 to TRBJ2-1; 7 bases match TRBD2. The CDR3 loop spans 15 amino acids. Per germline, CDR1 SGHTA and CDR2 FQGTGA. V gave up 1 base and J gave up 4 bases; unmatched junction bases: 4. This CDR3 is CASSLNSAGYNEQFF. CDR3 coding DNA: TGTGCCAGCAGCTTAAACTCAGCGGGGTACAATGAGCAGTTCTTC.

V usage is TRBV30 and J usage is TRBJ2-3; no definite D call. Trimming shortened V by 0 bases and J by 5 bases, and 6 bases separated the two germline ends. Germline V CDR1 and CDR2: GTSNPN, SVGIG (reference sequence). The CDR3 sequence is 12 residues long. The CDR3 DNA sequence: TGTGCCTGGAGTGTACAAAGAGATACGCAGTATTTT. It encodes CAWSVQRDTQYF.

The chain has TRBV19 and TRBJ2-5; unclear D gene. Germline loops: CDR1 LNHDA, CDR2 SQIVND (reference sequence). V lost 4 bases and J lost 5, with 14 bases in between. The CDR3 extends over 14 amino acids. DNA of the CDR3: TGTGCCAGTAGTACTGTTCAGTCCAGGGAGACCCAGTACTTC. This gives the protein CASSTVQSRETQYF.

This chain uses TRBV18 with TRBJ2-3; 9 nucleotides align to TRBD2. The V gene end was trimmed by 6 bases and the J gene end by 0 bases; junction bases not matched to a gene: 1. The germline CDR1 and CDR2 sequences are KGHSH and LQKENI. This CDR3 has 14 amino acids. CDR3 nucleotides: TGTGCCAGCTCTAGCGGGGGCAGCACAGATACGCAGTATTTT. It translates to CASSSGGSTDTQYF.

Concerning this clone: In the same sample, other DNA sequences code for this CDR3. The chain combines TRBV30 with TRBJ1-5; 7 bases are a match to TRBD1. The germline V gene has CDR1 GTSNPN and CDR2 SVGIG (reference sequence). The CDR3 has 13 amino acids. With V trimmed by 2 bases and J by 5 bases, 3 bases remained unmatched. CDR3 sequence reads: CAWSRQGDQPQHF. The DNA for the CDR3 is TGTGCCTGGAGTAGGCAGGGGGATCAGCCCCAGCATTTT. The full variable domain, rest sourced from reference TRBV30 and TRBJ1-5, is SQTIHQWPATLVQPVGSPLSLECTVEGTSNPNLYWYRQAAGRGLQLLFYSVGIGQISSEVPQNLSASRPQDRQFILSSKKLLLSDSGFYLCAWSRQGDQPQHFGDGTRLSIL.

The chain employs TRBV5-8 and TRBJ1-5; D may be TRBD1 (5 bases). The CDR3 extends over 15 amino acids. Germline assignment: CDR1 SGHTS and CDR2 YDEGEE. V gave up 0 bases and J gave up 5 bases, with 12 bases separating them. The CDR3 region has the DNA TGTGCCAGCAGCTTGGCCCTCCAGGGCCATCAGCCCCAGCATTTT. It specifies CASSLALQGHQPQHF.

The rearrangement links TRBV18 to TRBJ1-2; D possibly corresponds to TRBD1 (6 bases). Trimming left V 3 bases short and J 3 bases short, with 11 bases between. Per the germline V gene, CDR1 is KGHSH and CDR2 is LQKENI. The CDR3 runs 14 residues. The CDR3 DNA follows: TGTGCCAGCTCACCGATGGACAGCCACTATGGCTACACCTTC. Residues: CASSPMDSHYGYTF.

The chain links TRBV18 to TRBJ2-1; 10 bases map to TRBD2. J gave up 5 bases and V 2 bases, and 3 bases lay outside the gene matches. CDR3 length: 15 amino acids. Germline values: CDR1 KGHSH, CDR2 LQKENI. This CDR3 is CASSPVSGGNNEQFF. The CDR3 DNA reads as TGTGCCAGCTCACCAGTTAGCGGGGGGAACAATGAGCAGTTCTTC.

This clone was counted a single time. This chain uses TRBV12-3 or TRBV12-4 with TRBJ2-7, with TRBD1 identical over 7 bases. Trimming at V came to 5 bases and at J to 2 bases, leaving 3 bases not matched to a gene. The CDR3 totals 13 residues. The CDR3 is CASSEQGTYEQYF. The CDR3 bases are TGTGCCAGCAGTGAACAGGGGACCTACGAGCAGTACTTC.

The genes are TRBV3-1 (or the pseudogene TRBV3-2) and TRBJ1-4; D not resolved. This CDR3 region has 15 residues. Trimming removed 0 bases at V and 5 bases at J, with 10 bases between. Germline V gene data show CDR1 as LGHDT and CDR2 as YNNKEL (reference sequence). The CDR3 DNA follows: TGTGCCAGCAGCCAAGATGAGGAAAAAAATGAAAAACTGTTTTTT. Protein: CASSQDEEKNEKLFF.

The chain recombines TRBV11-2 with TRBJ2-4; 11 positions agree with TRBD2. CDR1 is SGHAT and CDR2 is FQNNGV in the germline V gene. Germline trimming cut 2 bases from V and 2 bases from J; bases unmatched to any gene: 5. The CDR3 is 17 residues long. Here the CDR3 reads CASSLTGTSGPKNIQYF. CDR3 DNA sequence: TGTGCCAGCAGCTTAACAGGGACTAGCGGACCCAAAAACATTCAGTACTTC.

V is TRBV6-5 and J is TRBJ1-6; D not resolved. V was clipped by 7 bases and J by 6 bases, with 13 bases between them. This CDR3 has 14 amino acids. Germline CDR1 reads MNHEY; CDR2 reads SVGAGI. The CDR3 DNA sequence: TGTGCCAGCAACCCGTCGACTTCTAATTCACCCCTCCACTTT. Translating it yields CASNPSTSNSPLHF.

CDR3 sequence: CASSPRLQGPTTHLYGYTF. DNA of the CDR3: TGTGCCAGCAGCCCCCGTCTGCAGGGCCCTACTACTCACCTCTATGGCTACACCTTC. This chain uses TRBV7-8 with TRBJ1-2; D possibly corresponds to TRBD1 (5 bases). This CDR3 is 19 amino acids long. Germline V gene sequence: CDR1 SGHVS, CDR2 FQNEAQ. Trimming took 5 bases from V and 4 from J, leaving 29 bases between them.

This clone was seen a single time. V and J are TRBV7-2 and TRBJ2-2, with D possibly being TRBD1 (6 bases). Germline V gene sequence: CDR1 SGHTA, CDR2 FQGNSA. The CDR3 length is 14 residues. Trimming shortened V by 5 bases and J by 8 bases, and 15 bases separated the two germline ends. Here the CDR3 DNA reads TGTGCCAGCAGCAAGACAGGCGGGCAAGGGGAGCTGTTTTTT. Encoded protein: CASSKTGGQGELFF.

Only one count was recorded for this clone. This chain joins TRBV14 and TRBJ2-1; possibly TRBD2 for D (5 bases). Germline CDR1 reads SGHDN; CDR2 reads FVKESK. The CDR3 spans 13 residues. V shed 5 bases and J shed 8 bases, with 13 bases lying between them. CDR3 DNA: TGTGCCAGCAGCAACACTAGGACCCATGAGCAGTTCTTC. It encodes CASSNTRTHEQFF.

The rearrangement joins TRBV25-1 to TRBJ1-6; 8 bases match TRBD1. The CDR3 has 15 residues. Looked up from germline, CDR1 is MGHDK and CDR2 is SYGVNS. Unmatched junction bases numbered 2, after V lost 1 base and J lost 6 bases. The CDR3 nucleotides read TGTGCCAGCAGTGAATTACAGGGGGTTAATTCACCCCTCCACTTT. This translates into CASSELQGVNSPLHF.

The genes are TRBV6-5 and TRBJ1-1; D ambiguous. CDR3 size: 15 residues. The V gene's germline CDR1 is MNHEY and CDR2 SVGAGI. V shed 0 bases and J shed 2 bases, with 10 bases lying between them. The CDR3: CASSYSTGSNTEAFF. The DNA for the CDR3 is TGTGCCAGCAGTTACTCGACGGGGAGTAACACTGAAGCTTTCTTT.